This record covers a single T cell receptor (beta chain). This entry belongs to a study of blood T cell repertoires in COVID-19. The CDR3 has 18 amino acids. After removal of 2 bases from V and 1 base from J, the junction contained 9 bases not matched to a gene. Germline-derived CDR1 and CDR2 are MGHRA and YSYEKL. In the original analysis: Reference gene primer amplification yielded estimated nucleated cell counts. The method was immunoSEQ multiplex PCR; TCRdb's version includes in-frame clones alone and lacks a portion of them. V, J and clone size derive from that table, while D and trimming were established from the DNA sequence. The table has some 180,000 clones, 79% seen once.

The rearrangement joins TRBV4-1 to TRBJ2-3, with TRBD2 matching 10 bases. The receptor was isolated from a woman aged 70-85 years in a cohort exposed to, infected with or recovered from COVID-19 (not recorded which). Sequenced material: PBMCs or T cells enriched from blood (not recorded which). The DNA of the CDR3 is TGCGCCAGCAGCCAACTCCTCGCCGGGACTAGCGGCACAGATACGCAGTATTTT. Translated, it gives CASSQLLAGTSGTDTQYF.